This T cell receptor (beta chain) was profiled in a study of T cell responses to AZD1222 COVID-19 vaccine. Findings and limits, study-wide: Close to half of all spike-specific TCRs reportedly target regions of the variants that are unmutated. Breadth and depth of Spike-specific TCRs rose after two AZD1222 doses. White British ancestry dominated among donors, who included more females, and clonal diversity was possibly underestimated.

Here immunoSEQ multiplex PCR was the method, and the copy in TCRdb shows in-frame clones only, minus some. The sample includes around 100,000 clones, approximately 92% of them seen just once. The V gene lost 2 bases and the J gene lost 4 bases, with 13 bases spanning the gap. Germline CDR1 is KGHDR and CDR2 is SFDVKD. CDR3 length equals 16 residues. On this clone itself: Its antigen is not identified.

The receptor comes from an adult in good health. Specimen: peripheral blood, collected on day 0 of AZD1222 vaccination. The chain joins TRBV24-1 to TRBJ2-2, with a possible D match to TRBD1 (6 bases). CDR3 sequence: CATSDSHRTVTGELFF. The DNA for the CDR3 is TGTGCCACCAGTGATTCCCATCGGACAGTCACCGGGGAGCTGTTTTTT.